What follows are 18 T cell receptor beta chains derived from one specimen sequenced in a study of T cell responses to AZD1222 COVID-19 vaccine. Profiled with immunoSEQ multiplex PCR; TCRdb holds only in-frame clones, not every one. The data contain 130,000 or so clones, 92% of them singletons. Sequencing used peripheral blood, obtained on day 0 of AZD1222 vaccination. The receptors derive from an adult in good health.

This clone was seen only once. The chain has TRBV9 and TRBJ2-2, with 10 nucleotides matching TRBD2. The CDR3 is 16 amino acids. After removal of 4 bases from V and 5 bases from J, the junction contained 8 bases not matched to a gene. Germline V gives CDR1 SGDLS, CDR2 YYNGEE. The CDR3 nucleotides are TGTGCCAGCAGCCTGAGGGTTAGCGGGGGGACCGGGGAGCTGTTTTTT. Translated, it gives CASSLRVSGGTGELFF.

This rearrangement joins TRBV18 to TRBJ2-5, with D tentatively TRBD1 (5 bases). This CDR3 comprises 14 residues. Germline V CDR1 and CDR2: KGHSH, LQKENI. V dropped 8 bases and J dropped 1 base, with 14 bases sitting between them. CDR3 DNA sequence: TGTGCCAGCCACCTCAGGGTAGGCCAAGAGACCCAGTACTTC. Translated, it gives CASHLRVGQETQYF.

The CDR3 region has the DNA TGCGCCAGCAGAAGGGAGGGGCTGAATTCACCCCTCCACTTT. Its translation: CASRREGLNSPLHF. The chain recombines TRBV5-1 with TRBJ1-6; the D gene is possibly TRBD1 (5 bases). V dropped 5 bases and J dropped 7 bases, with 13 bases sitting between them. Germline V gene lookup returns CDR1 SGHRS and CDR2 YFSETQ. This CDR3 is built from 14 residues.

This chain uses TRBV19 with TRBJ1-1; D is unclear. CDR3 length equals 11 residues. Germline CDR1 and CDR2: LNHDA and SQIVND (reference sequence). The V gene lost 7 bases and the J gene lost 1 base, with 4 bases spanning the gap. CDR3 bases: TGTGCCAGTACCCCGAACACTGAAGCTTTCTTT. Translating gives CASTPNTEAFF.

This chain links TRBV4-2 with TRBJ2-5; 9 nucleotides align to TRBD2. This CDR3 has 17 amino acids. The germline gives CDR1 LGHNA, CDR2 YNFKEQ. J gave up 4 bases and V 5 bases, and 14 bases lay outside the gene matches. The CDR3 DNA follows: TGTGCCAGCAGCGAACGCGATCGCGGGAGGGCCAGAGAGACCCAGTACTTC. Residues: CASSERDRGRARETQYF.

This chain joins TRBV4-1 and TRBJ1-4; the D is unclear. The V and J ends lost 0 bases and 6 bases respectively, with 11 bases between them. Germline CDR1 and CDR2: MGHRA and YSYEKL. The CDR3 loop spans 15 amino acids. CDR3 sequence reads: CASSQERQRDEKLFF. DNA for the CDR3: TGCGCCAGCAGCCAAGAACGGCAGAGGGATGAAAAACTGTTTTTT.

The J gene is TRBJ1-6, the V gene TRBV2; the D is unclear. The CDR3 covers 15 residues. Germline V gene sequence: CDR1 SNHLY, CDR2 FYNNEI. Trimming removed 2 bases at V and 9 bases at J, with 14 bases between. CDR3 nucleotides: TGTGCCAGCAGTGAAAGGGAACCGGCGACTTCACCCCTCCACTTT. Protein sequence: CASSEREPATSPLHF.

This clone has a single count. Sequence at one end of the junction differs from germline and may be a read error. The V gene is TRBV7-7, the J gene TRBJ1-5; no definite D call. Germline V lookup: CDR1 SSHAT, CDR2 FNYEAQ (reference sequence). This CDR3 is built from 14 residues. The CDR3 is CASSSRGRNQPQHF. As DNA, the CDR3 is TGTGCTAGCAGCTCCCGAGGTAGGAATCAGCCCCAGCATTTT.

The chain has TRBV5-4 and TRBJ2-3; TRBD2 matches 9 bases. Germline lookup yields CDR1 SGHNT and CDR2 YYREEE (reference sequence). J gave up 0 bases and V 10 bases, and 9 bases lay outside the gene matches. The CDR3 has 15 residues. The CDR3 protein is CAFHRLAVSTDTQYF. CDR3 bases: TGTGCCTTCCATCGACTAGCGGTTAGCACAGATACGCAGTATTTT.

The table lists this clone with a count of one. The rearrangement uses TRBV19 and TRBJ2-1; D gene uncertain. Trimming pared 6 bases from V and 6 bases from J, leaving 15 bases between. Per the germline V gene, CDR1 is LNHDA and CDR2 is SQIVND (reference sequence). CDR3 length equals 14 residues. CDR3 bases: TGTGCCAGTAGGGAGCTTAGCAGGACCAATGAGCAGTTCTTC. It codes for CASRELSRTNEQFF.

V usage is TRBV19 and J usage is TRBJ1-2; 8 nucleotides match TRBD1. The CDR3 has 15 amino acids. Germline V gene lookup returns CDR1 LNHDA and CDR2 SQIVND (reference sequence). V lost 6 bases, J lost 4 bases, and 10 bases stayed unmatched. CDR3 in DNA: TGTGCCAGTAGGAACCAAGGGACAGGCGTCTATGGCTACACCTTC. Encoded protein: CASRNQGTGVYGYTF.

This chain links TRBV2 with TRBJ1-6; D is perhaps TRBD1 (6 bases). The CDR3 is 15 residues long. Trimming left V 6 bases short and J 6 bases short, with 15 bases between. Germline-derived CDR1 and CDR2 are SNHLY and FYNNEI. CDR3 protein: CASRDRLNFNSPLHF. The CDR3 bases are TGTGCCAGCAGGGACAGACTAAATTTTAATTCACCCCTCCACTTT.

The CDR3 DNA sequence: TGTGCCAGCAGCTTAGCGCAGGCAGTCAATCAGCCCCAGCATTTT. It translates to CASSLAQAVNQPQHF. The rearrangement links TRBV7-9 to TRBJ1-5; no definite D call. Trimming took 0 bases from V and 3 from J, leaving 9 bases between them. The length of the CDR3 is 15 residues. The germline V gene encodes CDR1 SEHNR and CDR2 FQNEAQ (reference sequence).

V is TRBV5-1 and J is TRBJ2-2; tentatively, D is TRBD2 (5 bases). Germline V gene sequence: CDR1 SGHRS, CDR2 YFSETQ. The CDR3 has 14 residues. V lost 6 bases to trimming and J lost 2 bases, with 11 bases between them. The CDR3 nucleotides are TGCGCCAGCACCCTAAGCGGTAACACCGGGGAGCTGTTTTTT. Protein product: CASTLSGNTGELFF. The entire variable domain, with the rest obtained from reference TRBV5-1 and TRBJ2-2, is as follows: KAGVTQTPRYLIKTRGQQVTLSCSPISGHRSVSWYQQTPGQGLQFLFEYFSETQRNKGNFPGRFSGRQFSNSRSEMNVSTLELGDSALYLCASTLSGNTGELFFGEGSRLTVL.

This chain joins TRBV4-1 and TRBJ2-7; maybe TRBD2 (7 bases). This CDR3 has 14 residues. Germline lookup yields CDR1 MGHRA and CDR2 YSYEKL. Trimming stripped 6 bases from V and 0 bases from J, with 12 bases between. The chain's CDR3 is CASSRGANSYEQYF. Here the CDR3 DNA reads TGCGCCAGCAGTCGGGGGGCGAACTCCTACGAGCAGTACTTC.

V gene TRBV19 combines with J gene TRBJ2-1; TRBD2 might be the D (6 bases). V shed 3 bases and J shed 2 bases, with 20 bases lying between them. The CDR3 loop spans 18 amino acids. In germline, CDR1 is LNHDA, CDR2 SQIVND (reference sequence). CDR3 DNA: TGTGCCAGTAGTATTGAGTCCTGGCGGGAAGGCACCTACAATGAGCAGTTCTTC. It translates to CASSIESWREGTYNEQFF.

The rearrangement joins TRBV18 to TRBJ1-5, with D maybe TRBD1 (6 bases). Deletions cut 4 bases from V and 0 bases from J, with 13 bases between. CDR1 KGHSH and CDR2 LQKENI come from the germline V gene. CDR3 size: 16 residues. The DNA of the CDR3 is TGTGCCAGCTCACGGGACGGGGGCTATAGCAATCAGCCCCAGCATTTT. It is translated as CASSRDGGYSNQPQHF.

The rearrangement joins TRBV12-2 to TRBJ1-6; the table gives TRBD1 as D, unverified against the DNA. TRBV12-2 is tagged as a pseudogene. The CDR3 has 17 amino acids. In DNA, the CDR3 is TGTGCAAGTCACTTACCCAGATTAGGGGGTTCGGATTCACCCCTCCACTTT. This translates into CASHLPRLGGSDSPLHF.